This T cell receptor (beta chain) was sequenced in a study of molecular identifiers for immune sequencing clone quantification. TCRdb reanalysed the PCR reads using MiXCR and keeps one entry per CDR3 protein. The table has about 320,000 distinct CDR3 sequences, about 21% seen once; the top ten hold approximately 0.84%. In this sample, this clonotype turned up a few times. V lost 8 bases and J 14 bases, leaving 26 bases between the germline ends. This CDR3 is built from 14 residues. The chain is built from TRBV12-3 or TRBV12-4 and TRBJ2-3; a weak D match, TRBD2 (7 bases). The receptor was derived from a human donor in good health. Some libraries in this study had Jurkat cell RNA spiked in. Sequenced sample: naive CD8+ T cells from blood, with Jurkat cell RNA spiked in. Subset defined: FACS-sorted CD8+CD4-CCR7+CD45RA+ naive T cells. CDR3 coding DNA: TGTGCCAGCGATGACGGGGCGGGGGCGCTGGTCGGGTATTTT. Protein product: CASDDGAGALVGYF.